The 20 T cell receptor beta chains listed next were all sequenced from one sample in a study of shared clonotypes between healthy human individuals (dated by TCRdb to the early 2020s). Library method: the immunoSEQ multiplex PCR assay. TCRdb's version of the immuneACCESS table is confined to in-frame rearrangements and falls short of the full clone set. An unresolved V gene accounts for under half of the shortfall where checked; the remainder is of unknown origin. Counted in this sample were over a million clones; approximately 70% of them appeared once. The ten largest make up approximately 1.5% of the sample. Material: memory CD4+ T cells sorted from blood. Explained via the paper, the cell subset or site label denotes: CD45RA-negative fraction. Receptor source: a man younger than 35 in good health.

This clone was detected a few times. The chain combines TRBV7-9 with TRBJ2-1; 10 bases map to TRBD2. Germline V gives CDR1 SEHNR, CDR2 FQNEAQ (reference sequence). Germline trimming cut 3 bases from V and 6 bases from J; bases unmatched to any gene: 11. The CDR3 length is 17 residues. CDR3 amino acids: CASSFQSSGRNGNEQFF. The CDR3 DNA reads TGTGCCAGCAGCTTCCAATCTAGCGGGAGAAATGGCAATGAGCAGTTCTTC. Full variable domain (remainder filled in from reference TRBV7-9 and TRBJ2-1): DTGVSQNPRHKITKRGQNVTFRCDPISEHNRLYWYRQTLGQGPEFLTYFQNEAQLEKSRLLSDRFSAERPKGSFSTLEIQRTEQGDSAMYLCASSFQSSGRNGNEQFFGPGTRLTVL.

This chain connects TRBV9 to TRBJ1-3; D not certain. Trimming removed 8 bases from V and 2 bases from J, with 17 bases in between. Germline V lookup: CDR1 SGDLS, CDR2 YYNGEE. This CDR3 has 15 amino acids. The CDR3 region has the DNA TGTGCCAGTTCCATACAAGGGCTAGCTGGAAACACCATATATTTT. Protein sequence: CASSIQGLAGNTIYF.

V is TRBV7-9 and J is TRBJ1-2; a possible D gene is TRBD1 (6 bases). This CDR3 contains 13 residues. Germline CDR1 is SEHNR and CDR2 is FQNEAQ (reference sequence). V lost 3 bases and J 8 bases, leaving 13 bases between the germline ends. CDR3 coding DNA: TGTGCCAGCAGCTTTTCGGGGGCAATGGGCTACACCTTC. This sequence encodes CASSFSGAMGYTF.

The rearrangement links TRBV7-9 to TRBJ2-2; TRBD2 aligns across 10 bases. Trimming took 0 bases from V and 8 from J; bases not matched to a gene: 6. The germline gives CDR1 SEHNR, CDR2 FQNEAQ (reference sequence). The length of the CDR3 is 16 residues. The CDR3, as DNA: TGTGCCAGCAGCTTAGCCTCTGGACTAGCGGTAGGGGAGCTGTTTTTT. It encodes CASSLASGLAVGELFF.

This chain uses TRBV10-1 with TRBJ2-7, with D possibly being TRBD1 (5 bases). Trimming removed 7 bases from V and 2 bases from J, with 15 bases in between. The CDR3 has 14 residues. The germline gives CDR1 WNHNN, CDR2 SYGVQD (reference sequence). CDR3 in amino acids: CASNPTDQTYEQYF. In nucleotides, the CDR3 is TGCGCCAGCAATCCGACAGACCAGACCTACGAGCAGTACTTC.

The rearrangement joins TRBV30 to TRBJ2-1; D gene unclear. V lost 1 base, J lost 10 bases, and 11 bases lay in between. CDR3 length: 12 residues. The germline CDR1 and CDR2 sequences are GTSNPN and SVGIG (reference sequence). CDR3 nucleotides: TGTGCCTGGAGTGCCTCAGCCACCGAGCAGTTCTTC. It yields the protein CAWSASATEQFF.

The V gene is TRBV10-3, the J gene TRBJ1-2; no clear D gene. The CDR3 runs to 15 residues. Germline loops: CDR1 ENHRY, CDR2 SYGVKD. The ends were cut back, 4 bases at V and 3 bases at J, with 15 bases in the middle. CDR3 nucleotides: TGTGCCATCAGTGGCGTGAAAGCAGACTACTATGGCTACACCTTC. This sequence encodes CAISGVKADYYGYTF.

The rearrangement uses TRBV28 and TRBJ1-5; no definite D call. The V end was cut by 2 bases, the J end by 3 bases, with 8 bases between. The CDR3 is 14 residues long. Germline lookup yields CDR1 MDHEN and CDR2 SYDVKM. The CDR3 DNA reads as TGTGCCAGCAGTTTAGGGCTACCCAATCAGCCCCAGCATTTT. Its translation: CASSLGLPNQPQHF.

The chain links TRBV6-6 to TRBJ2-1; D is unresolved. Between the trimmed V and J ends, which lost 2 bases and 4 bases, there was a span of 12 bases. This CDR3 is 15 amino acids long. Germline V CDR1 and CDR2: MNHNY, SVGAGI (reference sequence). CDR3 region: CASSYNPTGYNEQFF. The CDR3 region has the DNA TGTGCCAGCAGTTACAATCCAACCGGATACAATGAGCAGTTCTTC.

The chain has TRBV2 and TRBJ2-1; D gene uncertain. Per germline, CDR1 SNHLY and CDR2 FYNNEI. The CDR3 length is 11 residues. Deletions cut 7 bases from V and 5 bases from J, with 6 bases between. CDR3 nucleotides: TGTGCCAGCACAGGAAACAATGAGCAGTTCTTC. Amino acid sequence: CASTGNNEQFF. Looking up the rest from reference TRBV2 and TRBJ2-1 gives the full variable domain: EPEVTQTPSHQVTQMGQEVILRCVPISNHLYFYWYRQILGQKVEFLVSFYNNEISEKSEIFDDQFSVERPDGSNFTLKIRSTKLEDSAMYFCASTGNNEQFFGPGTRLTVL.

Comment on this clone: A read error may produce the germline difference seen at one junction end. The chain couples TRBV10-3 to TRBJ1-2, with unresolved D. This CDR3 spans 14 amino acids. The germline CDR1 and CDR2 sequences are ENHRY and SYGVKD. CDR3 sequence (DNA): TGTGCCATCACTACCCAACCCATTAACCATGGCTACACCTTC. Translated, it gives CAITTQPINHGYTF.

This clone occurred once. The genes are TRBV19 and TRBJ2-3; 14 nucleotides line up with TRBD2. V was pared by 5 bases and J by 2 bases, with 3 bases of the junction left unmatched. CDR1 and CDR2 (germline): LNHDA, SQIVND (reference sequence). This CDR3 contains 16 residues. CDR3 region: CASSGGLAGVTDTQYF. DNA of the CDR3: TGTGCCAGTAGTGGGGGACTAGCGGGGGTCACAGATACGCAGTATTTT.

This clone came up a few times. CDR3: CASTPTSPDSYNEQFF. CDR3 sequence (DNA): TGTGCCAGCACCCCGACTAGCCCGGATTCCTACAATGAGCAGTTCTTC. The genes are TRBV25-1 and TRBJ2-1, with 7 bases fitting TRBD2. This CDR3 contains 16 residues. Germline V lookup: CDR1 MGHDK, CDR2 SYGVNS. V lost 7 bases to trimming and J lost 1 base; unmatched junction nucleotides: 10.

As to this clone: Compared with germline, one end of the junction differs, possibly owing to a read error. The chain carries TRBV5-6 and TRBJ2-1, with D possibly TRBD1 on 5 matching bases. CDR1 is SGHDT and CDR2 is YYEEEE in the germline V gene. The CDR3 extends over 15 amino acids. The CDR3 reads CASSPVGLTDNQQFF. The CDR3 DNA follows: TGTGCCAGCAGCCCGGTGGGGCTTACGGACAATCAGCAGTTCTTC.

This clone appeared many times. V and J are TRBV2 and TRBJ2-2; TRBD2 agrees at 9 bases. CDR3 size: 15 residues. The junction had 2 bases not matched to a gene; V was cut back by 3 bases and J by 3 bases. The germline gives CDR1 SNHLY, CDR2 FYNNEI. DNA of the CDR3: TGTGCCAGCAGTGACGTAGCGGGAGACACCGGGGAGCTGTTTTTT. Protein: CASSDVAGDTGELFF.

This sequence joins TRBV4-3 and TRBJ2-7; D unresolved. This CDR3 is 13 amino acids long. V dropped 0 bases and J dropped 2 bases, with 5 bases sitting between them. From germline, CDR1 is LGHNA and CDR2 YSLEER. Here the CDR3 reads CASSQEKAYEQYF. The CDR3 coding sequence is TGCGCCAGCAGCCAAGAAAAGGCCTACGAGCAGTACTTC.

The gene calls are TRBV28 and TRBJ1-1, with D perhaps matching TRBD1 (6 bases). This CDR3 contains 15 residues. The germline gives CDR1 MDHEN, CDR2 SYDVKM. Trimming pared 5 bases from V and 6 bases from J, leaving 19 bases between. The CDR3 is CASSRLQGRTAEAFF. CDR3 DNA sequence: TGTGCCAGCAGTAGGCTACAGGGCCGGACGGCTGAAGCTTTCTTT.

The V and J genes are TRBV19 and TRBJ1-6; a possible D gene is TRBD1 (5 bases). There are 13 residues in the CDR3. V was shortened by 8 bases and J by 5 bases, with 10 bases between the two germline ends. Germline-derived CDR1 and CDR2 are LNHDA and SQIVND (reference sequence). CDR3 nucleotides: TGTGCCAGTTCCGGGACCAATAATTCACCCCTCCACTTT. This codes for CASSGTNNSPLHF.

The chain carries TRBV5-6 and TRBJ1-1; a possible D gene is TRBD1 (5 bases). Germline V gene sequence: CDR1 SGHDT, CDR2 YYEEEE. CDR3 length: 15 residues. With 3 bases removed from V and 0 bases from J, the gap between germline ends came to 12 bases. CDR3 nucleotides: TGTGCCAGCAGCTCCATGGGGGGGTTGAACACTGAAGCTTTCTTT. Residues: CASSSMGGLNTEAFF.

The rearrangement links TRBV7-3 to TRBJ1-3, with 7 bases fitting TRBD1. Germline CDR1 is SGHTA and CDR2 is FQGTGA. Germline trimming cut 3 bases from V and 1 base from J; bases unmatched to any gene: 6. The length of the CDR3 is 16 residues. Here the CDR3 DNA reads TGTGCCAGCAGCTTGGGTCCAGGGGGATCTGGAAACACCATATATTTT. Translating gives CASSLGPGGSGNTIYF.